Following are 26 T cell receptor beta chains from one sample sequenced in a study of OX40 agonist ivuxolimab in advanced cancers. The table came from immunoSEQ multiplex PCR; TCRdb's copy has only in-frame clones and leaves some out. The table records approximately 45,000 clones, around three quarters of them present only once. This specimen was CD4+ or CD8+ T cells sorted from blood, taken in a trial of the OX40 agonist ivuxolimab. The receptor source for this set is an adult with an advanced solid tumor such as melanoma, head and neck, liver or kidney cancer.

The chain has TRBV7-9 and TRBJ2-4; either TRBD1 or TRBD2 may fit D (5 bases each). Trimming removed 1 base from V and 12 bases from J, with 10 bases in between. The CDR3 extends over 12 amino acids. The germline V gene encodes CDR1 SEHNR and CDR2 FQNEAQ (reference sequence). CDR3 amino acids: CASSLGDRGQYF. The CDR3 nucleotides read TGTGCCAGCAGCTTAGGGGACCGAGGTCAGTACTTC.

This clone was seen once. The rearrangement uses TRBV28 and TRBJ2-7, with D possibly being TRBD1 or TRBD2 (5 bases each). Germline V gene data show CDR1 as MDHEN and CDR2 as SYDVKM. Trimming stripped 5 bases from V and 4 bases from J, with 21 bases between. The CDR3 contains 16 residues. The CDR3 protein is CASSPGTVGYQYEQYF. CDR3 nucleotides: TGTGCCAGCAGTCCTGGGACGGTGGGTTACCAGTACGAGCAGTACTTC.

The rearrangement joins TRBV30 to TRBJ2-7; tentatively, D is TRBD1 (5 bases). CDR1 GTSNPN and CDR2 SVGIG come from the germline V gene (reference sequence). The CDR3 length is 15 residues. V gave up 0 bases and J gave up 2 bases, with 14 bases separating them. The CDR3: CAWSVGQGWTYEQYF. CDR3 DNA sequence: TGTGCCTGGAGTGTTGGGCAGGGTTGGACCTACGAGCAGTACTTC. Full variable domain (rest looked up from reference TRBV30 and TRBJ2-7): SQTIHQWPATLVQPVGSPLSLECTVEGTSNPNLYWYRQAAGRGLQLLFYSVGIGQISSEVPQNLSASRPQDRQFILSSKKLLLSDSGFYLCAWSVGQGWTYEQYFGPGTRLTVT.

The V and J genes are TRBV5-1 and TRBJ2-4, with D unresolved. Per germline, CDR1 SGHRS and CDR2 YFSETQ. The CDR3 is made up of 14 amino acids. Trimming left V 1 base short and J 1 base short, with 6 bases between. The chain's CDR3 is CASSLTLAKNIQYF. The CDR3, as DNA: TGCGCCAGCAGCTTGACCCTGGCCAAAAACATTCAGTACTTC.

The chain uses TRBV28 and TRBJ2-2; unclear D gene. The CDR3 contains 15 residues. V shed 1 base and J shed 4 bases, with 10 bases lying between them. Germline values: CDR1 MDHEN, CDR2 SYDVKM. CDR3 loop: CASSLFSSSTGELFF. DNA of the CDR3: TGTGCCAGCAGTTTATTTAGTAGTTCCACCGGGGAGCTGTTTTTT.

The chain uses TRBV14 and TRBJ2-5; 12 nucleotides align to TRBD1. V shed 4 bases and J 6 bases; nucleotides not matched to a gene: 6. Germline V CDR1 and CDR2: SGHDN, FVKESK. This CDR3 has 15 residues. The CDR3 protein is CASSRGTGGAKTQYF. CDR3 DNA: TGTGCCAGCAGCCGCGGGACAGGGGGCGCGAAGACCCAGTACTTC. Complete variable domain (other parts from reference TRBV14 and TRBJ2-5): EAGVTQFPSHSVIEKGQTVTLRCDPISGHDNLYWYRRVMGKEIKFLLHFVKESKQDESGMPNNRFLAERTGGTYSTLKVQPAELEDSGVYFCASSRGTGGAKTQYFGPGTRLLVL.

The chain recombines TRBV18 with TRBJ2-5; 8 nucleotides align to TRBD1. The trim removed 3 bases at V and 0 bases at J, leaving 9 bases unmatched. The length of the CDR3 is 17 residues. Per germline, CDR1 KGHSH and CDR2 LQKENI. CDR3 nucleotide sequence: TGTGCCAGCTCACCGAACAACCGGGACAGGTACCAAGAGACCCAGTACTTC. Its translation is CASSPNNRDRYQETQYF.

The chain has TRBV18 and TRBJ2-1; 7 positions match TRBD2. J was trimmed by 7 bases and V by 5 bases; bases with no gene match: 14. The germline CDR1 and CDR2 sequences are KGHSH and LQKENI. CDR3 size: 16 residues. CDR3 protein: CASSAKRGASGNEQFF. The CDR3 coding sequence is TGTGCCAGCTCAGCCAAGCGGGGCGCCTCGGGGAATGAGCAGTTCTTC.

This clone was counted once. V and J are TRBV18 and TRBJ2-7; the match to TRBD2 covers 14 bases. This CDR3 contains 19 residues. J was trimmed by 6 bases and V by 1 base; bases with no gene match: 14. Germline V gene data show CDR1 as KGHSH and CDR2 as LQKENI. CDR3 residues: CASSPQAGGLAGALGEQYF. CDR3 nucleotide sequence: TGTGCCAGCTCACCACAAGCGGGGGGACTAGCGGGAGCGTTGGGCGAGCAGTACTTC. Full variable domain (rest looked up from reference TRBV18 and TRBJ2-7): NAGVMQNPRHLVRRRGQEARLRCSPMKGHSHVYWYRQLPEEGLKFMVYLQKENIIDESGMPKERFSAEFPKEGPSILRIQQVVRGDSAAYFCASSPQAGGLAGALGEQYFGPGTRLTVT.

This clone is a singleton in its sample. The chain is built from TRBV7-2 and TRBJ1-1; possible D gene TRBD1, 6 bases. Trimming cost V 3 bases and J 1 base, with 9 bases left between them. Germline V lookup: CDR1 SGHTA, CDR2 FQGNSA. The CDR3 is made up of 14 amino acids. DNA of the CDR3: TGTGCCAGCAGCTTGAAGGGGGGGAACACTGAAGCTTTCTTT. Protein: CASSLKGGNTEAFF.

This clone was seen more than once but under ten times. V is TRBV19 and J is TRBJ1-2, with D maybe TRBD1 (5 bases). Germline assignment: CDR1 LNHDA and CDR2 SQIVND (reference sequence). The CDR3 length is 15 residues. V lost 1 base to trimming and J lost 5 bases, with 14 bases between them. This chain's CDR3 is CASSIGGGVRYGYTF. The CDR3 DNA reads TGTGCCAGTAGTATAGGCGGGGGAGTTCGGTATGGCTACACCTTC.

This chain joins TRBV6-6 and TRBJ2-6; 8 bases line up with TRBD1. This CDR3 has 16 residues. CDR1 and CDR2 from the germline V gene are MNHNY and SVGAGI (reference sequence). The junction had 8 bases not matched to a gene; V was cut back by 6 bases and J by 4 bases. In DNA, the CDR3 is TGTGCCAGCAGCCACAGGACAGGGTCCGGGGCCAACGTCCTGACTTTC. Its protein is CASSHRTGSGANVLTF.

The gene calls are TRBV2 and TRBJ2-5, with 7 bases lining up with TRBD2. J was trimmed by 2 bases and V by 3 bases; bases with no gene match: 3. CDR3 length: 14 amino acids. In germline, CDR1 is SNHLY, CDR2 FYNNEI. The CDR3 DNA follows: TGTGCCAGCAGTGACCGGGGAGGGCAAGAGACCCAGTACTTC. It yields the protein CASSDRGGQETQYF.

The V and J genes are TRBV6-5 and TRBJ1-3; the match to TRBD1 covers 7 bases. This CDR3 spans 13 amino acids. Germline lookup yields CDR1 MNHEY and CDR2 SVGAGI. The V segment lost 7 bases and the J segment 2 bases; nucleotides outside the gene matches: 2. CDR3 nucleotides: TGTGCCAGCAAGACAGGGCCTGGAAACACCATATATTTT. It codes for CASKTGPGNTIYF.

J is TRBJ2-2 and V is TRBV11-3; 10 bases match TRBD1. After removal of 6 bases from V and 5 bases from J, the junction contained 6 bases not matched to a gene. Per germline, CDR1 SGHNT and CDR2 YENEEA. The CDR3 has 15 residues. The CDR3, as DNA: TGTGCCAGCAGTCCCGGGACAGGGGCGACCGGGGAGCTGTTTTTT. It encodes CASSPGTGATGELFF.

The V call is TRBV11-2, the J call TRBJ1-3; D remains ambiguous. Trimming shortened V by 7 bases and J by 1 base, and 8 bases separated the two germline ends. Germline V lookup: CDR1 SGHAT, CDR2 FQNNGV. The CDR3 is 13 amino acids. The CDR3 sequence: CASTSGSGNTIYF. The CDR3, as DNA: TGTGCCAGCACAAGCGGTTCTGGAAACACCATATATTTT.

The chain joins TRBV5-1 to TRBJ2-5; 7 bases are a match to TRBD1. The CDR3 runs to 16 residues. From germline, CDR1 is SGHRS and CDR2 YFSETQ. Trimming cost V 4 bases and J 3 bases; bases outside gene matches: 12. The CDR3 region is CASSPGTVLGEETQYF. The CDR3, as DNA: TGCGCCAGCAGCCCGGGGACAGTCCTGGGGGAAGAGACCCAGTACTTC.

The rearrangement joins TRBV5-1 to TRBJ2-7; unclear D gene. The ends were cut back, 4 bases at V and 6 bases at J, with 17 bases in the middle. This CDR3 is built from 14 residues. CDR1 and CDR2 (germline): SGHRS, YFSETQ. For the CDR3, the DNA is TGCGCCAGCAGCCTCAGGACCGACTCGGGCGAGCAGTACTTC. This translates into CASSLRTDSGEQYF.

There are a few counts of this clone. The V call is TRBV11-2, the J call TRBJ2-5, with 11 nucleotides matching TRBD1. Germline V gene data show CDR1 as SGHAT and CDR2 as FQNNGV. Losses at the gene ends were 5 bases for V and 5 bases for J; bases not matched to a gene: 7. This CDR3 is 15 amino acids long. The CDR3, as DNA: TGTGCCAGCAGCACTCGGACAGGGGGCCTGGAGACCCAGTACTTC. Translating gives CASSTRTGGLETQYF. Full variable domain (remainder filled in from reference TRBV11-2 and TRBJ2-5): EAGVAQSPRYKIIEKRQSVAFWCNPISGHATLYWYQQILGQGPKLLIQFQNNGVVDDSQLPKDRFSAERLKGVDSTLKIQPAKLEDSAVYLCASSTRTGGLETQYFGPGTRLLVL.

The chain recombines TRBV5-4 with TRBJ2-3; D is possibly TRBD1 or TRBD2 (6 bases each). Trimming left V 4 bases short and J 2 bases short, with 14 bases between. Germline V gene data show CDR1 as SGHNT and CDR2 as YYREEE (reference sequence). This CDR3 has 15 amino acids. CDR3 loop: CASSKGGGNTDTQYF. Written as DNA, the CDR3 is TGTGCCAGCAGCAAGGGGGGAGGCAACACAGATACGCAGTATTTT.

The J gene is TRBJ1-5, the V gene TRBV6-6; the D gene is possibly TRBD1 (5 bases). Trimming shortened V by 2 bases and J by 5 bases, and 7 bases separated the two germline ends. This CDR3 has 13 amino acids. CDR1 is MNHNY and CDR2 is SVGAGI in the germline V gene (reference sequence). CDR3 sequence (DNA): TGTGCCAGCAGTTACGGGACTGATCAGCCCCAGCATTTT. As protein: CASSYGTDQPQHF.

This sequence joins TRBV6-1 and TRBJ1-3; D gene unclear. The V end was cut by 1 base, the J end by 3 bases, with 10 bases between. Looked up from germline, CDR1 is MNHNS and CDR2 is SASEGT. This CDR3 is built from 15 residues. CDR3 region: CASSEGGGVGNTIYF. The CDR3 DNA follows: TGTGCCAGCAGTGAAGGAGGCGGAGTTGGAAACACCATATATTTT.

This chain links TRBV10-3 with TRBJ2-3; D might be TRBD2 (6 bases). The CDR3 length is 15 residues. Trimming cost V 4 bases and J 2 bases, with 13 bases left between them. CDR1 ENHRY and CDR2 SYGVKD come from the germline V gene. The CDR3 coding sequence is TGTGCCATCAGTGGACGCGGGGACGCCACAGATACGCAGTATTTT. It translates to CAISGRGDATDTQYF.

V and J are TRBV2 and TRBJ1-6; D unresolved. Trimming took 0 bases from V and 10 from J, leaving 13 bases between them. Germline V gene sequence: CDR1 SNHLY, CDR2 FYNNEI. This CDR3 region has 15 residues. The CDR3 coding sequence is TGTGCCAGCAGTGAAGCAGGTCCCGAGCGGTCACCCCTCCACTTT. Its translation: CASSEAGPERSPLHF.

The V gene is TRBV5-6, the J gene TRBJ2-1; tentative D call: TRBD2 (5 bases). Trimming left V 4 bases short and J 3 bases short, with 14 bases between. There are 15 residues in the CDR3. Germline CDR1 and CDR2: SGHDT and YYEEEE. The chain's CDR3 is CASSLSVGVYNEQFF. The CDR3 nucleotides read TGTGCCAGCAGCCTTAGCGTTGGAGTCTACAATGAGCAGTTCTTC.

The chain carries TRBV5-4 and TRBJ2-3; D is possibly TRBD1 (6 bases). The germline CDR1 and CDR2 sequences are SGHNT and YYREEE (reference sequence). V was trimmed by 4 bases and J by 0 bases, leaving 12 bases between them. This CDR3 spans 15 amino acids. CDR3 DNA sequence: TGTGCCAGCAGCATCGGGACATCGAGCACAGATACGCAGTATTTT. Translating it yields CASSIGTSSTDTQYF. The complete variable domain, with remaining parts taken from reference TRBV5-4 and TRBJ2-3, reads ETGVTQSPTHLIKTRGQQVTLRCSSQSGHNTVSWYQQALGQGPQFIFQYYREEENGRGNFPPRFSGLQFPNYSSELNVNALELDDSALYLCASSIGTSSTDTQYFGPGTRLTVL.